This TCR beta chain was captured by sequencing in a study of blood T cell repertoires in COVID-19. Study context: Acute and convalescent COVID-19 samples came from the United States, Italy and Spain.

Sequencing used immunoSEQ multiplex PCR; TCRdb keeps in-frame clones, though not all of them. This sample has about 330,000 clones, with roughly 88% found just once. The CDR3 is 15 residues long. After removal of 0 bases from V and 7 bases from J, the junction contained 4 bases not matched to a gene. Germline CDR1 GTSNPN, CDR2 SVGIG (reference sequence). Recruits, aged roughly 18 to 95 years, lived in 20 to 30 US areas. Self-reported history from a screening survey and questionnaire set each donor's cohort. Recovered Cohort 3 donors showed two negative PCRs, clearance, or symptom resolution. The chain is built from TRBV30 and TRBJ2-1, with 12 bases matching TRBD2. This clonotype originated in a young man who had recovered from COVID-19. Sequencing input: PBMCs or T cells enriched from blood (not recorded which). The CDR3 DNA follows: TGTGCCTGGAGTGTACTAGCGGGGGGCCAGAATGAGCAGTTCTTC. The encoded protein is CAWSVLAGGQNEQFF. Drawing the rest from reference TRBV30 and TRBJ2-1, the complete variable domain is SQTIHQWPATLVQPVGSPLSLECTVEGTSNPNLYWYRQAAGRGLQLLFYSVGIGQISSEVPQNLSASRPQDRQFILSSKKLLLSDSGFYLCAWSVLAGGQNEQFFGPGTRLTVL.